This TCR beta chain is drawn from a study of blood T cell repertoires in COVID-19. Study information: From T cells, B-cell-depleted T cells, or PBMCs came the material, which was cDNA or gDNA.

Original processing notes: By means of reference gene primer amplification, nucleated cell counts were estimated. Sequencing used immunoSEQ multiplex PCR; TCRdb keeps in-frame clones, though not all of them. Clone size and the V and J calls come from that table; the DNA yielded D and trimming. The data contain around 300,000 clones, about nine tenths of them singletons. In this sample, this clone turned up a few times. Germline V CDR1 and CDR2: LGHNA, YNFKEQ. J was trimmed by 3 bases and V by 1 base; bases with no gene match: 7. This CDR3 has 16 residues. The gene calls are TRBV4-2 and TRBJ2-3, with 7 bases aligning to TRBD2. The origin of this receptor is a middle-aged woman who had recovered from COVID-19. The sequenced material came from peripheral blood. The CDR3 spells CASSQGAGVRTDTQYF. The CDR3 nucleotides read TGTGCCAGCAGCCAAGGGGCGGGAGTACGTACAGATACGCAGTATTTT.